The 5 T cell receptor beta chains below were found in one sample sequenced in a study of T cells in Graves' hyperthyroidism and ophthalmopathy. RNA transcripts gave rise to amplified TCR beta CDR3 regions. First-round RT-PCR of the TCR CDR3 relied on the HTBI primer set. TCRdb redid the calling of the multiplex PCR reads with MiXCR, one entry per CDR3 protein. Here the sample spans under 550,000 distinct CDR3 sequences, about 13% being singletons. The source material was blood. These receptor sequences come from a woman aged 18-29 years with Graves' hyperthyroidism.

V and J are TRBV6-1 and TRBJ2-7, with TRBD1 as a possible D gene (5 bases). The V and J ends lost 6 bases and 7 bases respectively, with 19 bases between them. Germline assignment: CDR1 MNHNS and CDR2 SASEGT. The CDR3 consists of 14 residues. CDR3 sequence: CASRNAAGYPEQYF. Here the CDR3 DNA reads TGTGCCAGCAGGAATGCGGCAGGGTACCCGGAGCAGTACTTC.

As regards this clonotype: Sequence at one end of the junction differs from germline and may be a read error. The CDR3 DNA reads TGTGCCGGCAGTTTAGAACCAGGGAGCGGGAGTGCGACAGATACGCAGTATTTT. Translating it yields CAGSLEPGSGSATDTQYF. V and J are TRBV28 and TRBJ2-3; 8 bases agree with TRBD2. Per germline, CDR1 MDHEN and CDR2 SYDVKM. The CDR3 contains 18 residues.

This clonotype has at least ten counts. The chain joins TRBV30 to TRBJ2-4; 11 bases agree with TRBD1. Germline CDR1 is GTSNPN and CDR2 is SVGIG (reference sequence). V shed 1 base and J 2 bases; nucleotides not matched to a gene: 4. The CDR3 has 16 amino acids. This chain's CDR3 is CAWSGGQGVTKNIQYF. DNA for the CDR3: TGTGCCTGGAGTGGGGGACAGGGGGTTACCAAAAACATTCAGTACTTC.

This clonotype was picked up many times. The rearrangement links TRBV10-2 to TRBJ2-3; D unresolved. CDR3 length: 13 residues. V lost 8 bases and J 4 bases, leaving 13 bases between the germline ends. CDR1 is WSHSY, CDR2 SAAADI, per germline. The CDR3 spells CASGKFKSDTQYF. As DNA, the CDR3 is TGCGCCAGCGGAAAGTTTAAGTCAGATACGCAGTATTTT.

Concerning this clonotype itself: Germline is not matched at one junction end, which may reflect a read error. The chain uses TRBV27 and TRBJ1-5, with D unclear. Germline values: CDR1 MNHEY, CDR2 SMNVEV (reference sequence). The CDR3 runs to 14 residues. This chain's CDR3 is CASRETENRQLQHF. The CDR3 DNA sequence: TGTGCCAGCAGGGAAACAGAGAATCGCCAGCTCCAGCATTTT.